This T cell receptor beta chain was identified during a study of cytotoxic CD8 clonotypes in ibrutinib-treated CLL. Study-level background: Of the patients, around 12 were relapsed/refractory, 15 treatment-naive and some 17 IGHV unmutated. Whole-study findings and limits: Sustained-remission patients were sampled at different times than progressing patients were.

The intended depth for sequencing was 1 in 200,000 to 1 in 1 million T cells. Repertoires were generated with immunoSEQ multiplex PCR, while TCRdb's copy carries only in-frame clones and drops some. This sample has about 140,000 clones, with about 80% found just once. As concerns this clone: Its specificity is unknown.

The J segment lost 5 bases and the V segment lost 5 bases, leaving 6 bases of the junction unmatched. The CDR3 contains 13 residues. CDR1 and CDR2 from the germline V gene are GTSNPN and SVGIG (reference sequence). The specimen was PBMCs, collected after 12 months of ibrutinib treatment. The TCR sequence derives from a human donor with chronic lymphocytic leukemia. The chain joins TRBV30 to TRBJ2-3, with TRBD2 matching 8 bases. CDR3 sequence: CAWGGGLGDTQYF. The DNA for the CDR3 is TGTGCCTGGGGAGGGGGACTAGGAGATACGCAGTATTTT.